One sample yielded the 20 T cell receptor beta chains listed below, sequenced in a study of read filtering for tumor transcriptome and immune sequencing. This library used roughly 400 ng RNA and molecular barcoded adaptors spanning alpha/delta and beta/gamma chains. TCRdb ran MiXCR on the reads and lists one entry per CDR3 protein. The table lists about 86,000 distinct CDR3 sequences, roughly 12% of them singletons. Sequencing input: a population of CD138-negative cells sorted from bone marrow. The receptors derive from a donor aged 40 or over with multiple myeloma.

This clonotype was recorded a few times. The gene calls are TRBV5-5 and TRBJ2-6; possible D gene TRBD2, 5 bases. V dropped 3 bases and J dropped 2 bases, with 9 bases sitting between them. Germline CDR1 and CDR2: SGHKS and YYEKEE (reference sequence). The CDR3 contains 15 residues. For the CDR3, the DNA is TGTGCCAGCAGCTCGTCCGGGGCTGGGGCCAACGTCCTGACTTTC. Translation gives CASSSSGAGANVLTF.

This clonotype came up many times. The chain has TRBV25-1 and TRBJ1-1; D unresolved. Trimming shortened V by 2 bases and J by 1 base, and 8 bases separated the two germline ends. Germline V gives CDR1 MGHDK, CDR2 SYGVNS. This CDR3 has 14 amino acids. This chain's CDR3 is CASSESRQNTEAFF. DNA for the CDR3: TGTGCCAGCAGTGAAAGTAGACAGAACACTGAAGCTTTCTTT. Drawing the rest from reference TRBV25-1 and TRBJ1-1, the complete variable domain is EADIYQTPRYLVIGTGKKITLECSQTMGHDKMYWYQQDPGMELHLIHYSYGVNSTEKGDLSSESTVSRIRTEHFPLTLESARPSHTSQYLCASSESRQNTEAFFGQGTRLTVV.

This clonotype has at least ten counts. The chain combines TRBV2 with TRBJ2-5; D not certain. The CDR3 loop spans 13 amino acids. The germline gives CDR1 SNHLY, CDR2 FYNNEI. Trimming took 4 bases from V and 2 from J, leaving 8 bases between them. The CDR3 spells CASSARRQETQYF. The CDR3 DNA sequence: TGTGCCAGCAGTGCACGTCGTCAAGAGACCCAGTACTTC. The full variable domain, rest sourced from reference TRBV2 and TRBJ2-5, is EPEVTQTPSHQVTQMGQEVILRCVPISNHLYFYWYRQILGQKVEFLVSFYNNEISEKSEIFDDQFSVERPDGSNFTLKIRSTKLEDSAMYFCASSARRQETQYFGPGTRLLVL.

This clonotype was seen repeatedly, ten times or more. The chain has TRBV10-3 and TRBJ2-2; TRBD1 might be the D (5 bases). This CDR3 is built from 14 residues. V dropped 4 bases and J dropped 0 bases, with 6 bases sitting between them. In germline, CDR1 is ENHRY, CDR2 SYGVKD. The CDR3 region is CAISVTANTGELFF. The CDR3 DNA reads TGTGCCATCAGTGTGACAGCGAACACCGGGGAGCTGTTTTTT.

The sample holds many counts of this clonotype. The V gene is TRBV12-3 or TRBV12-4, the J gene TRBJ2-3; 14 positions match TRBD2. J lost 6 bases, V lost 4 bases, and 12 bases had no gene match. The CDR3 totals 18 residues. The CDR3 reads CASSSFRTSGRPPDTQYF. The CDR3 coding sequence is TGTGCCAGCAGTTCTTTCAGGACTAGCGGGAGGCCCCCGGATACGCAGTATTTT.

This clonotype was seen many times. The chain carries TRBV6-6 and TRBJ2-7; D is ambiguous. There are 13 residues in the CDR3. V lost 3 bases to trimming and J lost 3 bases, with 9 bases between them. Germline V CDR1 and CDR2: MNHNY, SVGAGI (reference sequence). This chain's CDR3 is CASSYSGFYEQYF. In DNA, the CDR3 is TGTGCCAGCAGTTATTCAGGCTTCTACGAGCAGTACTTC.

This clonotype appeared many times. The chain links TRBV29-1 to TRBJ2-2, with 7 bases lining up with TRBD2. The CDR3 runs 15 residues. Trimming took 4 bases from V and 9 from J; bases not matched to a gene: 14. Germline V lookup: CDR1 SQVTM, CDR2 ANQGSEA. The DNA of the CDR3 is TGCAGCGTTGGAATTGGACTAGGTCCCGGAAGGGAGCTGTTTTTT. Protein product: CSVGIGLGPGRELFF.

This clonotype occurred many times. J is TRBJ1-5 and V is TRBV2; D possibly corresponds to TRBD1 (6 bases). The CDR3 consists of 13 residues. Germline V gives CDR1 SNHLY, CDR2 FYNNEI. V lost 5 bases to trimming and J lost 4 bases, with 9 bases between them. This CDR3 reads CASSSGANQPQHF. Here the CDR3 DNA reads TGTGCCAGCAGTTCAGGGGCAAATCAGCCCCAGCATTTT.

About this clonotype: A much larger clone differs from this one at a single base, so this may be a read error. The chain employs TRBV4-1 and TRBJ2-5; 7 positions match TRBD2. CDR3 length: 15 amino acids. The junction had 12 bases not matched to a gene; V was cut back by 8 bases and J by 3 bases. The V gene's germline CDR1 is MGHRA and CDR2 YSYEKL. In nucleotides, the CDR3 is TGCGCCAGCGGCCGCCTCTCCCTAGCGGAAGAGACCCAGTACTTC. Protein sequence: CASGRLSLAEETQYF.

This clonotype has ten or more counts. V usage is TRBV6-1 and J usage is TRBJ1-2; TRBD1 agrees at 11 bases. J lost 7 bases, V lost 5 bases, and 6 bases had no gene match. Germline V gene sequence: CDR1 MNHNS, CDR2 SASEGT. The CDR3 covers 14 residues. The CDR3 spells CASSQGQGAFGYTF. CDR3 DNA sequence: TGTGCCAGCAGTCAAGGACAGGGGGCGTTTGGCTACACCTTC.

This clonotype was recorded many times. This sequence joins TRBV29-1 and TRBJ2-1, with D unresolved. Trimming took 8 bases from V and 7 from J, leaving 15 bases between them. The CDR3 sequence is 12 residues long. Germline lookup yields CDR1 SQVTM and CDR2 ANQGSEA. The DNA for the CDR3 is TGCAGCCTCTGGACCCCTATGAATGAGCAGTTCTTC. Its translation is CSLWTPMNEQFF.

The V and J genes are TRBV11-3 and TRBJ1-3; 7 bases are shared with TRBD1. CDR3 length: 16 amino acids. Germline V gives CDR1 SGHNT, CDR2 YENEEA. The V and J ends lost 5 bases and 0 bases, in that order; junction bases with no gene match: 7. The CDR3 DNA follows: TGTGCCAGCAGCCTGGGACAGTTTTCCTCTGGAAACACCATATATTTT. Its protein product is CASSLGQFSSGNTIYF.

This clonotype was observed many times. The chain is built from TRBV4-2 and TRBJ2-7; no clear D gene. Germline lookup yields CDR1 LGHNA and CDR2 YNFKEQ. The CDR3 is 15 amino acids. The ends were cut back, 0 bases at V and 2 bases at J, with 11 bases in the middle. CDR3 sequence (DNA): TGTGCCAGCAGCCAAGATTGGGTGAGAACCTACGAGCAGTACTTC. It translates to CASSQDWVRTYEQYF.

This clonotype came up many times. The gene calls are TRBV12-3 or TRBV12-4 and TRBJ2-5; 11 bases agree with TRBD2. The CDR3 consists of 18 residues. V gave up 3 bases and J gave up 3 bases; unmatched junction bases: 12. The CDR3: CASSLKGSGLAVKETQYF. CDR3 sequence (DNA): TGTGCCAGCAGTTTGAAGGGCTCGGGACTAGCGGTTAAAGAGACCCAGTACTTC.

A remark on this clonotype: One base away lies a much larger clone, so this may be a sequencing read error. The rearrangement uses TRBV20-1 and TRBJ2-4, with a possible D match to TRBD1 (6 bases). The CDR3 is 14 residues long. Per the germline V gene, CDR1 is DFQATT and CDR2 is SNEGSKA (reference sequence). CDR3 nucleotide sequence: TGCAGTGCTAGAGTACAGGGCGACAAAGACATTCAGTACTTC. The encoded protein is CSARVQGDKDIQYF.

This clonotype was counted ten times or more. The V call is TRBV28, the J call TRBJ2-1; 7 nucleotides match TRBD2. V trimming: 7 bases; J trimming: 5 bases; junction bases outside the gene matches: 14. The CDR3 consists of 16 residues. Germline CDR1 and CDR2: MDHEN and SYDVKM. Written as DNA, the CDR3 is TGTGCCAGCACTTCGGGGGGTAGTTTTTTCGACAATGAGCAGTTCTTC. It codes for CASTSGGSFFDNEQFF. Full variable domain (remainder filled in from reference TRBV28 and TRBJ2-1): DVKVTQSSRYLVKRTGEKVFLECVQDMDHENMFWYRQDPGLGLRLIYFSYDVKMKEKGDIPEGYSVSREKKERFSLILESASTNQTSMYLCASTSGGSFFDNEQFFGPGTRLTVL.

This clonotype was detected only a few times. This chain links TRBV20-1 with TRBJ1-1; possibly TRBD1 for D (5 bases). Germline loops: CDR1 DFQATT, CDR2 SNEGSKA (reference sequence). The ends were cut back, 6 bases at V and 7 bases at J, with 18 bases in the middle. The CDR3 is 13 residues long. The chain's CDR3 is CSAPGRTTGEAFF. CDR3 DNA sequence: TGCAGTGCACCGGGACGGACAACGGGTGAAGCTTTCTTT.

The sample holds many counts of this clonotype. The chain joins TRBV2 to TRBJ2-3; 9 nucleotides line up with TRBD2. In germline, CDR1 is SNHLY, CDR2 FYNNEI. J was trimmed by 8 bases and V by 7 bases; bases with no gene match: 10. The CDR3 length is 14 residues. CDR3 sequence: CASKTSGAASTQYF. CDR3 bases: TGTGCCAGCAAGACTAGCGGAGCGGCAAGTACGCAGTATTTT.

This clonotype was found many times. This chain joins TRBV11-3 and TRBJ2-7; 8 bases line up with TRBD1. The CDR3 extends over 15 amino acids. The J segment lost 2 bases and the V segment lost 5 bases, leaving 8 bases of the junction unmatched. CDR1 and CDR2 (germline): SGHNT, YENEEA. The CDR3 sequence: CASSPRTGNTYEQYF. CDR3 bases: TGTGCCAGCAGCCCCCGGACAGGGAATACCTACGAGCAGTACTTC.

This clonotype turned up a few times. The chain is built from TRBV28 and TRBJ2-1; D possibly corresponds to TRBD2 (6 bases). This CDR3 contains 12 residues. CDR1 and CDR2 from the germline V gene are MDHEN and SYDVKM. Trimming stripped 7 bases from V and 4 bases from J, with 8 bases between. CDR3 region: CASKEGYNEQFF. In nucleotides, the CDR3 is TGTGCCAGCAAGGAGGGGTACAATGAGCAGTTCTTC.